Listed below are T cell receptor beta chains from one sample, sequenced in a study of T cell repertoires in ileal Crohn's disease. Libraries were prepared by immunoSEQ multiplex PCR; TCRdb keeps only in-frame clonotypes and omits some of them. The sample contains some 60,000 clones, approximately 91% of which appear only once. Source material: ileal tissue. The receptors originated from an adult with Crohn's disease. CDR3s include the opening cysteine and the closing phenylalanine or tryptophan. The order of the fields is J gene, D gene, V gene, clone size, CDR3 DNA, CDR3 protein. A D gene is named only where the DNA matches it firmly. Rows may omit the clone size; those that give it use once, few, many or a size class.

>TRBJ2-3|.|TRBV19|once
.
CASTSGQGLTDTQYF
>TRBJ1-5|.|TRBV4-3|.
TGCGCCAGCAGCCAAGGGAGGGCCGGGCCCCAGCATTTT
CASSQGRAGPQHF
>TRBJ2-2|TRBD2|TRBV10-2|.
TGCGCCAGCAAAGGGAGGGGTTTGGTCACCGGGGAGCTGTTTTTT
CASKGRGLVTGELFF
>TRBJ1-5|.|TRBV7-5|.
TGTGTCAGAAGCTCCAGACCCCAACAGAATCAGCCCCAGCATTTT
CVRSSRPQQNQPQHF
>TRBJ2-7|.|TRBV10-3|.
TGTGCCATCAGTGTTGACAGGTCTTACGAGCAGTACTTC
CAISVDRSYEQYF
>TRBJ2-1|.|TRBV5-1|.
TGCGCCAGCAGCCAAGGAGGGGCAGTGGGGCACAATGAGCAGTTCTTC
CASSQGGAVGHNEQFF
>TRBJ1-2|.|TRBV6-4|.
TGTGCCAGCAGTGACTCGGCCCGAGGCTATGGCTACACCTTC
CASSDSARGYGYTF
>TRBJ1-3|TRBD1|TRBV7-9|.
TGTGCCAGCAGCCGGGGACAGGGAGGTGGAAACACCATATATTTT
CASSRGQGGGNTIYF
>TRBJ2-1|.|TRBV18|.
TGTGCCAGCTCACCACCTCGGAGGACCTCCTACAATGAGCAGTTCTTC
CASSPPRRTSYNEQFF